This T cell receptor (beta chain) came from a study of T-cell reconstitution after alpha-beta-depleted transplantation in children. V shed 4 bases and J shed 4 bases, with 14 bases lying between them. The length of the CDR3 is 14 residues. Germline assignment: CDR1 SEHNR and CDR2 FQNEAQ (reference sequence). Study observations and caveats: Certain patients had high TCRbeta diversity at day 60, and it came from recipient T cells and thymic progenitors that survived.

In its sample, this clonotype was seen a few times. Antigen unknown. During its preparation, the TCRbeta library received unique molecular identifiers. TCRdb fed the PCR reads into MiXCR, producing one record per CDR3 protein. The sample gives about 420,000 distinct CDR3 sequences, about 17% of which show up once; 25% to 30% is in the top ten. The V call is TRBV7-9, the J call TRBJ2-7; no firm D call. The receptor comes from a boy in the first two years of life who had a stem cell transplant for Wiskott-Aldrich syndrome, so the T cells may come from the graft donor. The sequences come from PBMCs, mostly from graft donor cells, collected 360 days after TCRalphabeta/CD19-depleted stem cell transplant. The CDR3, as DNA: TGTGCCAGCAGCTCCTATGACCGCTATTACGAGCAGTACTTC. Protein: CASSSYDRYYEQYF. The full variable domain, rest sourced from reference TRBV7-9 and TRBJ2-7, is DTGVSQNPRHKITKRGQNVTFRCDPISEHNRLYWYRQTLGQGPEFLTYFQNEAQLEKSRLLSDRFSAERPKGSFSTLEIQRTEQGDSAMYLCASSSYDRYYEQYFGPGTRLTVT.